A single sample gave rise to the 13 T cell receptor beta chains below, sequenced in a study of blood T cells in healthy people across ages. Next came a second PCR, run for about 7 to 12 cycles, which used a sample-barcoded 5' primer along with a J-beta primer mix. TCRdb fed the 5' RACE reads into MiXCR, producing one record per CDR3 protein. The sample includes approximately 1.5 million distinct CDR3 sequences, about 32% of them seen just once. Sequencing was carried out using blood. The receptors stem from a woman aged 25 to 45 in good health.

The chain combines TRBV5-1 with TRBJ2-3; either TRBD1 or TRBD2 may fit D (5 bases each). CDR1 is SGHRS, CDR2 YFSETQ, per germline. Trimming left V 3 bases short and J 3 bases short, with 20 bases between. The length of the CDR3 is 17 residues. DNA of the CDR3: TGCGCCAGCAGCTCCCAAGGGTGGGGGAGAGGTACAGATACGCAGTATTTT. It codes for CASSSQGWGRGTDTQYF.

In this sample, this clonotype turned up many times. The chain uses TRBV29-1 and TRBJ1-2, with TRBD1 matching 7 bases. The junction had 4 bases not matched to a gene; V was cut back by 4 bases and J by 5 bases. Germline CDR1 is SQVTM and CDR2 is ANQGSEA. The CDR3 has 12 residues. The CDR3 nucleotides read TGCAGCGTTGCGGACAGGTTGTATGGCTACACCTTC. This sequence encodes CSVADRLYGYTF.

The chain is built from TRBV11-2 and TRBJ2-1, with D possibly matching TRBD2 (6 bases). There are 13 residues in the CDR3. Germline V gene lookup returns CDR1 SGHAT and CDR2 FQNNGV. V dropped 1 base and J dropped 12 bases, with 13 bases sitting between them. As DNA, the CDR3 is TGTGCCAGCAGCTTAGGACAATTGGGGGGGCAGTTCTTC. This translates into CASSLGQLGGQFF.

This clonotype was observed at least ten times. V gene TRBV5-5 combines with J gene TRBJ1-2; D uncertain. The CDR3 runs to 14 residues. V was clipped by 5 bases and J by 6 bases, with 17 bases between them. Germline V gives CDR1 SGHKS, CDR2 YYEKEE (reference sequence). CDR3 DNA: TGTGCCAGCAGTCAATGGGGAGGGATCGATGGCTACACCTTC. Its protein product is CASSQWGGIDGYTF.

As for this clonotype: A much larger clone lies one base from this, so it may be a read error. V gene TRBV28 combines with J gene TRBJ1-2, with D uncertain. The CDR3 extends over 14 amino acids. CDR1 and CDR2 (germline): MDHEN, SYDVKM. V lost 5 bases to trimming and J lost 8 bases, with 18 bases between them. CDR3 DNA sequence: TGTGCCAGCAGTGCCCTCAGACGGCCCGGGGGCTACACCTTC. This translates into CASSALRRPGGYTF.

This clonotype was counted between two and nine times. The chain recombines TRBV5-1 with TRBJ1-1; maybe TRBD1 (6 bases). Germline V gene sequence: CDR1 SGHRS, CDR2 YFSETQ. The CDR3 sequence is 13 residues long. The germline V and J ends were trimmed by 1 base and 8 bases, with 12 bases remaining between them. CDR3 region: CASSLRTGPEAFF. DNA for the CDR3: TGCGCCAGCAGCTTGAGAACAGGGCCGGAAGCTTTCTTT. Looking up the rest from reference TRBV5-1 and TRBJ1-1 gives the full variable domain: KAGVTQTPRYLIKTRGQQVTLSCSPISGHRSVSWYQQTPGQGLQFLFEYFSETQRNKGNFPGRFSGRQFSNSRSEMNVSTLELGDSALYLCASSLRTGPEAFFGQGTRLTVV.

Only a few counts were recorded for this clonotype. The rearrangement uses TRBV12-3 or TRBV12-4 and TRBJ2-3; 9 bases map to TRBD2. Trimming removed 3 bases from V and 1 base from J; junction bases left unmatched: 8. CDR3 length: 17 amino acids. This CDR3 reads CASSFVSGGFGTDTQYF. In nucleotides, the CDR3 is TGTGCCAGCAGTTTCGTCAGCGGGGGGTTCGGCACAGATACGCAGTATTTT.

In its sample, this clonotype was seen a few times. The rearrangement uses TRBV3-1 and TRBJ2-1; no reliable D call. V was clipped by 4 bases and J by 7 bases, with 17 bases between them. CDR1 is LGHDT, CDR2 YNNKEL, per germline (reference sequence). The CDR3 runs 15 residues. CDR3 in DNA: TGTGCCAGCAGCCTCCCCGGAGTAGCAGCAAATGAGCAGTTCTTC. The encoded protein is CASSLPGVAANEQFF.

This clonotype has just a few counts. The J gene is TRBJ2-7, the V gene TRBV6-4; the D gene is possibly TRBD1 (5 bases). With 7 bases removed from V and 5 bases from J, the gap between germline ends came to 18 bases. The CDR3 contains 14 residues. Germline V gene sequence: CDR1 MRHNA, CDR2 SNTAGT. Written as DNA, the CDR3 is TGTGCCAGCAATCCCAGGGCTGGGAAAAACGAGCAGTACTTC. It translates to CASNPRAGKNEQYF.

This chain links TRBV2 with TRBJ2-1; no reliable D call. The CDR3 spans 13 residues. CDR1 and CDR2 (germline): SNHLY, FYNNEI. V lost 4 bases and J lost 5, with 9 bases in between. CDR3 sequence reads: CASSGRSNNEQFF. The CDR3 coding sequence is TGTGCCAGCAGTGGTCGCAGTAACAATGAGCAGTTCTTC. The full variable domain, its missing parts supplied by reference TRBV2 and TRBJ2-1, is EPEVTQTPSHQVTQMGQEVILRCVPISNHLYFYWYRQILGQKVEFLVSFYNNEISEKSEIFDDQFSVERPDGSNFTLKIRSTKLEDSAMYFCASSGRSNNEQFFGPGTRLTVL.

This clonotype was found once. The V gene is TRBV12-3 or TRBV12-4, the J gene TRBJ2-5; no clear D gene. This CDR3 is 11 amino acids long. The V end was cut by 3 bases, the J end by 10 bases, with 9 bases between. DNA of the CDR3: TGTGCCAGCAGTTTCTCTCGAAGCCAGTACTTC. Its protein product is CASSFSRSQYF.

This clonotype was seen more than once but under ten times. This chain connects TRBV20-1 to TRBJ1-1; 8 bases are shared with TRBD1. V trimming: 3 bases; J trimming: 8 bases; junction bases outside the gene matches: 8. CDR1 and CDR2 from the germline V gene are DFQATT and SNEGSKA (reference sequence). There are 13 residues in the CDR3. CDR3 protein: CSASLGQGTEAFF. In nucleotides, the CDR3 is TGCAGTGCTAGCCTCGGACAGGGAACGGAAGCTTTCTTT.

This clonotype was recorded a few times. The CDR3 region has the DNA TGTGCCAGCAGCTCTAGCGGGAGGAGGTCCTACGAGCAGTACTTC. This encodes CASSSSGRRSYEQYF. This chain joins TRBV7-9 and TRBJ2-7; TRBD2 matches 11 bases. Per the germline V gene, CDR1 is SEHNR and CDR2 is FQNEAQ (reference sequence). Trimming at V came to 4 bases and at J to 1 base, leaving 3 bases not matched to a gene. CDR3 length: 15 amino acids. Based on the CDR3 plus reference TRBV7-9 and TRBJ2-7, the full variable domain is DTGVSQNPRHKITKRGQNVTFRCDPISEHNRLYWYRQTLGQGPEFLTYFQNEAQLEKSRLLSDRFSAERPKGSFSTLEIQRTEQGDSAMYLCASSSSGRRSYEQYFGPGTRLTVT.